Sequencing of this T cell receptor beta chain was carried out in a study of T cell changes during pregnancy in multiple sclerosis. V lost 4 bases, J lost 9 bases, and 13 bases stayed unmatched. This CDR3 has 15 residues. CDR1 and CDR2 (germline): SGDLS, YYNGEE. The protocol was immunoSEQ multiplex PCR, while the TCRdb copy is restricted to in-frame clones and leaves out a portion. In the table there are roughly 70,000 clones, 92% of which are singletons. This clonotype was obtained from a female donor in good health, enrolled as a control in a pregnancy study. The V call is TRBV9, the J call TRBJ2-1; 7 bases agree with TRBD2. Here the sequenced sample was peripheral blood, taken in the third trimester of pregnancy. In DNA form, the CDR3 reads TGTGCCAGCAGCCCCGGGCAACAATGGGGGGGTGAGCAGTTCTTC. Its translation: CASSPGQQWGGEQFF.